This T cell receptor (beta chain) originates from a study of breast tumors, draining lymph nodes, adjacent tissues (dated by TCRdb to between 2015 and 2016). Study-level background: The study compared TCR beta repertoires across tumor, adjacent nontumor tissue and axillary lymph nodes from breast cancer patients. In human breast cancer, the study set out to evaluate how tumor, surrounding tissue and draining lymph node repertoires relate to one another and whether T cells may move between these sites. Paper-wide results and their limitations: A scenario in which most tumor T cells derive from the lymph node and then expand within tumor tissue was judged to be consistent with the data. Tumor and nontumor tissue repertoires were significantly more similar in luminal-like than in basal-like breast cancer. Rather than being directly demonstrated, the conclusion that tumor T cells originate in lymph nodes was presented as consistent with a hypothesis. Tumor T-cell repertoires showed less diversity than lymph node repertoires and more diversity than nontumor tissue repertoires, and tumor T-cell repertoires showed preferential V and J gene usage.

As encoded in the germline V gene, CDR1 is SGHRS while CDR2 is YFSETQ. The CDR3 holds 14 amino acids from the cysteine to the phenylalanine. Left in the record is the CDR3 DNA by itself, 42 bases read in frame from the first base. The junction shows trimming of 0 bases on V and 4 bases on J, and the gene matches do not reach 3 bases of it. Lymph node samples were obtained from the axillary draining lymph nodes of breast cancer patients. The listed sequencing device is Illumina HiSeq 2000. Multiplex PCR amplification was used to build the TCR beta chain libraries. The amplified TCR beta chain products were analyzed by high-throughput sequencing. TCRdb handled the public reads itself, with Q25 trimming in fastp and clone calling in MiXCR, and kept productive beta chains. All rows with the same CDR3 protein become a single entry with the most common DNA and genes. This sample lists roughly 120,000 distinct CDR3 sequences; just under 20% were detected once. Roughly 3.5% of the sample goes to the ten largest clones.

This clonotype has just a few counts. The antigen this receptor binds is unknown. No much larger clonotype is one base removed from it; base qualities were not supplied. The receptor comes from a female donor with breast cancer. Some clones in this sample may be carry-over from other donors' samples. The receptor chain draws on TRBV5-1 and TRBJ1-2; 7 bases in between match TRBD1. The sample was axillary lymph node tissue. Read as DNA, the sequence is TGCGCCAGCAGCTTGGACAGGGGAGGCTATGGCTACACCTTC. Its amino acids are CASSLDRGGYGYTF. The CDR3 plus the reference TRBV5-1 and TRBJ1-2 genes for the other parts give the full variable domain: KAGVTQTPRYLIKTRGQQVTLSCSPISGHRSVSWYQQTPGQGLQFLFEYFSETQRNKGNFPGRFSGRQFSNSRSEMNVSTLELGDSALYLCASSLDRGGYGYTFGSGTRLTVV.